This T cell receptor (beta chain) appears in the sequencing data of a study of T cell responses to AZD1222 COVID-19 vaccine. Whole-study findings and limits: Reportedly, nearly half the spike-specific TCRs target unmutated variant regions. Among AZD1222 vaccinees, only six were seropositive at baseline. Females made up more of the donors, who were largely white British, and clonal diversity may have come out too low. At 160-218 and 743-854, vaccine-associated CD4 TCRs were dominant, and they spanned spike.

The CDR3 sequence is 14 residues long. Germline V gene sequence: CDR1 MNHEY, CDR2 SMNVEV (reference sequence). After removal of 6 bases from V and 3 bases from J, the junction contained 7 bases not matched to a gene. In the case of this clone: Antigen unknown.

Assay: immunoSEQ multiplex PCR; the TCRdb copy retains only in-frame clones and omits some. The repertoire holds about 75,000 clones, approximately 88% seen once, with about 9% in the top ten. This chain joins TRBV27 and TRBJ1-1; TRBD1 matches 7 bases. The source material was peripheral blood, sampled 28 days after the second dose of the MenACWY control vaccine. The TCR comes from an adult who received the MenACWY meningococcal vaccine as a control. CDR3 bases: TGTGCCAGCAGGTACAGGGGAGGGCACACTGAAGCTTTCTTT. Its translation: CASRYRGGHTEAFF.